The 10 T cell receptor beta chains listed next were all sequenced from one sample in a study of T cells in localized non-small cell lung cancer. Clones were read by immunoSEQ multiplex PCR, and TCRdb kept only the in-frame ones, dropping some. The table includes a few thousand clones, 30% to 40% detected once. This specimen consisted of lung tumor tissue, obtained before any cancer treatment. Every receptor here comes from a man aged 40-75 years with stage II squamous cell lung carcinoma.

The chain links TRBV9 to TRBJ1-2; D is perhaps TRBD1 (5 bases). CDR3 length: 16 amino acids. Germline V lookup: CDR1 SGDLS, CDR2 YYNGEE. Trimming stripped 4 bases from V and 3 bases from J, with 19 bases between. The CDR3: CASSPKLSRGDYGYTF. DNA of the CDR3: TGTGCCAGCAGCCCAAAACTATCCCGAGGGGACTATGGCTACACCTTC.

The chain carries TRBV9 and TRBJ2-2; perhaps TRBD1 as D (6 bases). The length of the CDR3 is 14 residues. Germline V gives CDR1 SGDLS, CDR2 YYNGEE. The V and J ends lost 4 bases and 12 bases respectively, with 19 bases between them. CDR3 in amino acids: CASSLGTLDLKLFF. The CDR3 bases are TGTGCCAGCAGCCTCGGGACACTGGATCTAAAGCTGTTTTTT. Supplemented by reference TRBV9 and TRBJ2-2, the full variable domain reads DSGVTQTPKHLITATGQRVTLRCSPRSGDLSVYWYQQSLDQGLQFLIQYYNGEERAKGNILERFSAQQFPDLHSELNLSSLELGDSALYFCASSLGTLDLKLFFGEGSRLTVL.

This clone came up a few times. The chain has TRBV5-1 and TRBJ1-1; D might be TRBD1 (6 bases). This CDR3 contains 15 residues. The germline V and J ends were trimmed by 0 bases and 2 bases, with 11 bases remaining between them. Germline CDR1 reads SGHRS; CDR2 reads YFSETQ. CDR3 sequence: CASSLGGGFNTEAFF. The CDR3 DNA is TGCGCCAGCAGCTTGGGCGGGGGCTTTAACACTGAAGCTTTCTTT.

This clone is termed medium-sized (0.01 to 0.1%). V gene TRBV18 combines with J gene TRBJ2-2; TRBD2 agrees at 8 bases. V dropped 1 base and J dropped 1; count of bases not matched to a gene: 11. The V gene's germline CDR1 is KGHSH and CDR2 LQKENI. The CDR3 runs 19 residues. Here the CDR3 reads CASSPRDGERERNTGELFF. As DNA, the CDR3 is TGTGCCAGCTCACCACGGGACGGGGAGCGGGAGAGGAACACCGGGGAGCTGTTTTTT.

This clone was picked up a small number of times. CDR3 DNA: TGTGCCAGCAGCGCGGACAGGGGGCGACGTTTGGGGACCGGGGAGCTGTTTTTT. Its translation: CASSADRGRRLGTGELFF. The gene calls are TRBV7-6 and TRBJ2-2, with 11 bases identical to TRBD1. V was clipped by 5 bases and J by 5 bases; unmatched bases: 13. Germline CDR1 and CDR2: SGHVS and FNYEAQ. This CDR3 has 18 residues.

The chain links TRBV30 to TRBJ1-4; 10 bases match TRBD1. This CDR3 contains 14 residues. Germline trimming cut 5 bases from V and 8 bases from J; bases unmatched to any gene: 8. Germline V gives CDR1 GTSNPN, CDR2 SVGIG (reference sequence). Here the CDR3 DNA reads TGTGCCTGGGGGGACGGGACAGGGGCCGAAAAACTGTTTTTT. Amino acids: CAWGDGTGAEKLFF.

This clone came up a few times. The gene calls are TRBV18 and TRBJ1-1; D unclear. Germline lookup yields CDR1 KGHSH and CDR2 LQKENI. The CDR3 runs 16 residues. The germline V and J ends were trimmed by 1 base and 2 bases, with 14 bases remaining between them. In nucleotides, the CDR3 is TGTGCCAGCTCACCACTTTGGACGGGCAATAACACTGAAGCTTTCTTT. Amino acids: CASSPLWTGNNTEAFF.

This clone is labeled medium-sized. The genes are TRBV29-1 and TRBJ1-1; D is unclear. V lost 6 bases and J lost 4, with 12 bases in between. The CDR3 loop spans 12 amino acids. Germline CDR1 SQVTM, CDR2 ANQGSEA. CDR3 in amino acids: CSVPLAGTEAFF. CDR3 nucleotides: TGCAGCGTCCCACTCGCTGGCACTGAAGCTTTCTTT.

The chain carries TRBV29-1 and TRBJ2-1; D may be TRBD2 (5 bases). This CDR3 has 12 amino acids. Trimming took 7 bases from V and 15 from J, leaving 22 bases between them. Germline CDR1 SQVTM, CDR2 ANQGSEA. In nucleotides, the CDR3 is TGCAGCGCTGGGGATCGGGGAATCGCGCGGTTCTTC. This gives the protein CSAGDRGIARFF.

This CDR3 reads CASSAGVYGYTF. Written as DNA, the CDR3 is TGTGCCAGTAGTGCTGGGGTTTATGGCTACACCTTC. The chain carries TRBV19 and TRBJ1-2, with D hard to call. Germline CDR1 LNHDA, CDR2 SQIVND (reference sequence). The CDR3 is 12 residues long. V was cut by 5 bases and J by 5 bases, with 9 bases left in between. Looking up the rest from reference TRBV19 and TRBJ1-2 gives the full variable domain: DGGITQSPKYLFRKEGQNVTLSCEQNLNHDAMYWYRQDPGQGLRLIYYSQIVNDFQKGDIAEGYSVSREKKESFPLTVTSAQKNPTAFYLCASSAGVYGYTFGSGTRLTVV.